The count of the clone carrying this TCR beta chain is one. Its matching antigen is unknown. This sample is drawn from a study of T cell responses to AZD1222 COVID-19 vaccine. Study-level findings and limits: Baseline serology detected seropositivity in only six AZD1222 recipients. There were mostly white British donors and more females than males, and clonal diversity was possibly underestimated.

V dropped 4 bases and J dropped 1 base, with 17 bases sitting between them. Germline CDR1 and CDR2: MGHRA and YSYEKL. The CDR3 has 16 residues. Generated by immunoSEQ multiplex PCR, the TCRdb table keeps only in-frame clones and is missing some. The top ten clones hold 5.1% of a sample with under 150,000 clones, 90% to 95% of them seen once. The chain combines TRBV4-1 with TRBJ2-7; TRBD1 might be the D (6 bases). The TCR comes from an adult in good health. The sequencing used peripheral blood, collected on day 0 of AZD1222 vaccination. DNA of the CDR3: TGCGCCAGCAGCCCAGGAGGTGGACAGCAGTCCTACGAGCAGTACTTC. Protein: CASSPGGGQQSYEQYF.